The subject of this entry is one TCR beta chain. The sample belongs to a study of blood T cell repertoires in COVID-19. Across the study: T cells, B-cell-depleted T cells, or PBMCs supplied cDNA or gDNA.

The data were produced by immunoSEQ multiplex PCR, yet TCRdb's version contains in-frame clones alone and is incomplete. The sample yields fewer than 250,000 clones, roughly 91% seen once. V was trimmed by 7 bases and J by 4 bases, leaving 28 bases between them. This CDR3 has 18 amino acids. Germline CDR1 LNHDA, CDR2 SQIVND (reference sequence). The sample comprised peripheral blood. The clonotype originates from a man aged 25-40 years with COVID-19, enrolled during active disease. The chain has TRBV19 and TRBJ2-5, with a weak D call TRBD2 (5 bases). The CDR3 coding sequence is TGTGCCAGTACCGCCAGCAGCGGAAGGGATGGGGTTGGAGAGACCCAGTACTTC. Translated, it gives CASTASSGRDGVGETQYF.